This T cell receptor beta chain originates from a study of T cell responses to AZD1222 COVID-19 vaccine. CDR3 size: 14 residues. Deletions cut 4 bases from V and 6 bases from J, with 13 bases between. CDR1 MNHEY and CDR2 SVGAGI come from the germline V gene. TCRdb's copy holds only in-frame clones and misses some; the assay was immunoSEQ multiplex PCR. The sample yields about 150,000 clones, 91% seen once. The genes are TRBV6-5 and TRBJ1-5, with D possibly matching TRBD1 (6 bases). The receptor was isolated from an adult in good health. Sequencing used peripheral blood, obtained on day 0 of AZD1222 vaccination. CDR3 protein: CASSFTGWAQPQHF. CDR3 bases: TGTGCCAGCAGTTTCACAGGGTGGGCTCAGCCCCAGCATTTT.